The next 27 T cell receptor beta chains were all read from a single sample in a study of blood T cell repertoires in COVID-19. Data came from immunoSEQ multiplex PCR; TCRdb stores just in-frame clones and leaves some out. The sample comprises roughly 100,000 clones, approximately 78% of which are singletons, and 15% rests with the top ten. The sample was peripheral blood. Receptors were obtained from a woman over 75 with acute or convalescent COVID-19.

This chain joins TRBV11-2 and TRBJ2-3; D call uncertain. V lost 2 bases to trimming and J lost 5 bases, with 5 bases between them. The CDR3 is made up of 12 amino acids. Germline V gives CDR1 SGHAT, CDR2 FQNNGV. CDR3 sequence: CASSLNRDTQYF. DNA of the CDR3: TGTGCCAGCAGCTTAAATCGAGATACGCAGTATTTT.

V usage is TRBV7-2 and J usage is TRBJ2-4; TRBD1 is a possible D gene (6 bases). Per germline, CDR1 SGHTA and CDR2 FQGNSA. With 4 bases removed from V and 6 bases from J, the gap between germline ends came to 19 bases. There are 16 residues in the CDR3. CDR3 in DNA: TGTGCCAGCAGCTCTTACCCAGGGGTCGGAGGAAACATTCAGTACTTC. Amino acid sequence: CASSSYPGVGGNIQYF.

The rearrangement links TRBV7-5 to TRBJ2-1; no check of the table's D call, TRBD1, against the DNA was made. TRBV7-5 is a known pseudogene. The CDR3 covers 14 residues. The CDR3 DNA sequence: TGTGCCAGAAGCCCCCGGGACAACCACAATGAGCAGTTCTTC. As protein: CARSPRDNHNEQFF.

The CDR3: CASSLRRGETQYF. In nucleotides, the CDR3 is TGTGCCAGCAGCTTACGGCGAGGGGAGACCCAGTACTTC. This chain uses TRBV11-2 with TRBJ2-5; TRBD2 is a possible D gene (5 bases). This CDR3 region has 13 residues. Trimming took 2 bases from V and 5 from J, leaving 9 bases between them. CDR1 is SGHAT, CDR2 FQNNGV, per germline.

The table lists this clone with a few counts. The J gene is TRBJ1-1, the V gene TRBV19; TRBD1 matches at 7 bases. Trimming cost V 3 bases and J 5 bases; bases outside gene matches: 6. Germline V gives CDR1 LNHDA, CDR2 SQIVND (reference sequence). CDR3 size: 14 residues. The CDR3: CASSMGGQQTEAFF. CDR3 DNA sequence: TGTGCCAGTAGTATGGGGGGACAGCAGACTGAAGCTTTCTTT. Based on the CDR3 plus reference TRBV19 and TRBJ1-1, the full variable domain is DGGITQSPKYLFRKEGQNVTLSCEQNLNHDAMYWYRQDPGQGLRLIYYSQIVNDFQKGDIAEGYSVSREKKESFPLTVTSAQKNPTAFYLCASSMGGQQTEAFFGQGTRLTVV.

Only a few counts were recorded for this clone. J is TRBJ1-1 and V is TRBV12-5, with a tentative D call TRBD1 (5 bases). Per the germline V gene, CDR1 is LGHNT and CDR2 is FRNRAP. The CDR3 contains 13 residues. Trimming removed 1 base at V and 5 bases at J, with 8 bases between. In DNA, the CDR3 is TGTGCTAGTGGTTTGGAACCAGGGACTGAAGCTTTCTTT. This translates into CASGLEPGTEAFF.

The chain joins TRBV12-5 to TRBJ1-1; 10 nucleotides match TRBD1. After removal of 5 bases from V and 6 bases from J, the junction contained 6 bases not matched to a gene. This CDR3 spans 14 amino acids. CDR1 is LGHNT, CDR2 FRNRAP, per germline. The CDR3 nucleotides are TGTGCTAGTGGTCCCTGGGACAGGGGACCTGAAGCTTTCTTT. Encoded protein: CASGPWDRGPEAFF.

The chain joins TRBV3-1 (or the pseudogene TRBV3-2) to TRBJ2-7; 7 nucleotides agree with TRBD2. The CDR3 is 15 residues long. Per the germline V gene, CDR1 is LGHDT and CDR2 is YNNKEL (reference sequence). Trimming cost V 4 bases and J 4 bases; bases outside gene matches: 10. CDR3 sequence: CASSPRLAGPYEQYF. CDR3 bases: TGTGCCAGCAGCCCCCGACTAGCCGGCCCATACGAGCAGTACTTC.

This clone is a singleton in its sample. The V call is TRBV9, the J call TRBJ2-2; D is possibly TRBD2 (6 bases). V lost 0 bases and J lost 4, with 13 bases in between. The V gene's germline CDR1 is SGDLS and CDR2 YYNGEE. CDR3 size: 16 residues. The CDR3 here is CASSVEHRAGTGELFF. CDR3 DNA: TGTGCCAGCAGCGTAGAACACAGAGCGGGCACCGGGGAGCTGTTTTTT.

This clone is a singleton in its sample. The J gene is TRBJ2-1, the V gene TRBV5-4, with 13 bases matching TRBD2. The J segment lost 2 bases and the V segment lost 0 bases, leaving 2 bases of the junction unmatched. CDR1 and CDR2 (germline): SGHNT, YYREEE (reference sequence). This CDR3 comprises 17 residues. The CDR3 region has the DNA TGTGCCAGCAGCTTGGAACTAGCGGGAGGGCCCTACAATGAGCAGTTCTTC. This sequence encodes CASSLELAGGPYNEQFF.

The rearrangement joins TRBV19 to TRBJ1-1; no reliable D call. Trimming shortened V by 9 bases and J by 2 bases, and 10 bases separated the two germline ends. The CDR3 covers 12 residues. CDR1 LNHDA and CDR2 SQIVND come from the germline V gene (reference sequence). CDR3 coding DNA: TGTGCCAGCACTTCGCTCAACACTGAAGCTTTCTTT. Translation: CASTSLNTEAFF.

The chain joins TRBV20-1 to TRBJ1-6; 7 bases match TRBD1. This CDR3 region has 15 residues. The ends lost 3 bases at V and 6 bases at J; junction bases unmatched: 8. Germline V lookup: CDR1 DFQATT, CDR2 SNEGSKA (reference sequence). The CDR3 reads CSASPRGVGNSPLHF. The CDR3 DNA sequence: TGCAGTGCTAGTCCCAGGGGGGTAGGTAATTCACCCCTCCACTTT.

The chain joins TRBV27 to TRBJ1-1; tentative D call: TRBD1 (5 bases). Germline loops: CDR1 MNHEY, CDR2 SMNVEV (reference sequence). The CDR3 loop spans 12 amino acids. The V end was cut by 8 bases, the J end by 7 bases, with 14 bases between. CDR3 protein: CASRGNLGEAFF. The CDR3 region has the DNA TGTGCCAGCCGGGGGAATTTGGGTGAAGCTTTCTTT.

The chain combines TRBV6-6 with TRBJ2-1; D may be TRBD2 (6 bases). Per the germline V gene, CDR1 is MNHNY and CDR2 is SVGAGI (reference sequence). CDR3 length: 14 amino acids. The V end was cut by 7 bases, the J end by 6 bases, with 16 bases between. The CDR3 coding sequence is TGTGCCAGCAACCCAAGCGGGTCCCGCAATGAGCAGTTCTTC. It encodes CASNPSGSRNEQFF.

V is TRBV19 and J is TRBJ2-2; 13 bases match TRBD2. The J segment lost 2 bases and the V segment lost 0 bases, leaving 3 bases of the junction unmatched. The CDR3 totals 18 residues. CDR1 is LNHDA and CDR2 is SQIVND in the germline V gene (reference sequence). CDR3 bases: TGTGCCAGTAGTATAGAACTAGCGGGAGGGGCCAACACCGGGGAGCTGTTTTTT. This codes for CASSIELAGGANTGELFF.

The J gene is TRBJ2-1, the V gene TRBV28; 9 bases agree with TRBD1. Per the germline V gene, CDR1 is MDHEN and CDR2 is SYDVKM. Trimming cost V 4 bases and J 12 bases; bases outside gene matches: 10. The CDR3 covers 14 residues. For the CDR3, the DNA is TGTGCCAGCAGTTCTCCCGGGACAGGGACTGGGCAGTTCTTC. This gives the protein CASSSPGTGTGQFF.

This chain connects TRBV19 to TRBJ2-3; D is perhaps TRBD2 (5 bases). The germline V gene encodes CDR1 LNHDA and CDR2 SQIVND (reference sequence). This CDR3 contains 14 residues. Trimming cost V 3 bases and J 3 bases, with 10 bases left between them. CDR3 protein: CASSIISATDTQYF. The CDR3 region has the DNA TGTGCCAGTAGTATTATTAGCGCTACAGATACGCAGTATTTT. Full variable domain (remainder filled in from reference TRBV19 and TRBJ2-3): DGGITQSPKYLFRKEGQNVTLSCEQNLNHDAMYWYRQDPGQGLRLIYYSQIVNDFQKGDIAEGYSVSREKKESFPLTVTSAQKNPTAFYLCASSIISATDTQYFGPGTRLTVL.

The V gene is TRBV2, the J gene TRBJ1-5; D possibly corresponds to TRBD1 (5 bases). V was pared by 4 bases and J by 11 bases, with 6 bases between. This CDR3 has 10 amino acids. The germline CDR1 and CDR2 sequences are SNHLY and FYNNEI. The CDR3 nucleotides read TGTGCCAGCAGTGGACAGTCCCAGCATTTT. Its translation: CASSGQSQHF.

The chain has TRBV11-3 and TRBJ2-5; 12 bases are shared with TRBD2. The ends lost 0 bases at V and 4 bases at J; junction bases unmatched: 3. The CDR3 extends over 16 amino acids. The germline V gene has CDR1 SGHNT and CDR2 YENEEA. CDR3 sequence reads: CASSLDSTSGRETQYF. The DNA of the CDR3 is TGTGCCAGCAGCTTAGATTCGACTAGCGGGAGAGAGACCCAGTACTTC.

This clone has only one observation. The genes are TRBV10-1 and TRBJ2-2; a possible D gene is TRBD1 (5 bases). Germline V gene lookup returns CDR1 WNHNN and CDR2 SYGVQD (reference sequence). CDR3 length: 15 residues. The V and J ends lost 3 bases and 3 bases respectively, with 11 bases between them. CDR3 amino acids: CASSDPRAYTGELFF. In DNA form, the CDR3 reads TGCGCCAGCAGTGATCCCAGGGCGTACACCGGGGAGCTGTTTTTT.

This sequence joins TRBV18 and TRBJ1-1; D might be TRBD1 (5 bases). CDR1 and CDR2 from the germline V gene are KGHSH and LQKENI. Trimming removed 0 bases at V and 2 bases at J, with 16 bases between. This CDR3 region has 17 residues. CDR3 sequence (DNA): TGTGCCAGCTCACCACCTTCGGCAGGGAGGGTCAACACTGAAGCTTTCTTT. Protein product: CASSPPSAGRVNTEAFF. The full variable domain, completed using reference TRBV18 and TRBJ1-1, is NAGVMQNPRHLVRRRGQEARLRCSPMKGHSHVYWYRQLPEEGLKFMVYLQKENIIDESGMPKERFSAEFPKEGPSILRIQQVVRGDSAAYFCASSPPSAGRVNTEAFFGQGTRLTVV.

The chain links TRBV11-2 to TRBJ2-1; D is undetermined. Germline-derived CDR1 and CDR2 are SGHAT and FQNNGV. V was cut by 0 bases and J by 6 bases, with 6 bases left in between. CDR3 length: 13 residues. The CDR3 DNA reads TGTGCCAGCAGCTTAGAGAGGCTCAATGAGCAGTTCTTC. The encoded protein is CASSLERLNEQFF. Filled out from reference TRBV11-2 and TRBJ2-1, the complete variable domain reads EAGVAQSPRYKIIEKRQSVAFWCNPISGHATLYWYQQILGQGPKLLIQFQNNGVVDDSQLPKDRFSAERLKGVDSTLKIQPAKLEDSAVYLCASSLERLNEQFFGPGTRLTVL.

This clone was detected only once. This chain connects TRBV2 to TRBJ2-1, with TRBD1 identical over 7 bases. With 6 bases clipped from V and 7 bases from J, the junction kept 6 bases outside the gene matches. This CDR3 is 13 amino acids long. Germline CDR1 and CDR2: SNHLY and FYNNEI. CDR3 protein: CASRTGILNEQFF. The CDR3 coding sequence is TGTGCCAGCAGGACAGGGATTTTGAATGAGCAGTTCTTC.

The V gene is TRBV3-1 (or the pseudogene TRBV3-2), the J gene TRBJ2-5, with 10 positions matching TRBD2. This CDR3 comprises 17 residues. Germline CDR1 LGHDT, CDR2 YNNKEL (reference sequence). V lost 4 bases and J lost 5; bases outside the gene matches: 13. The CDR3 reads CASSRHLVAGGGETQYF. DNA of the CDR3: TGTGCCAGCAGCCGCCATTTGGTAGCGGGAGGTGGCGAGACCCAGTACTTC.

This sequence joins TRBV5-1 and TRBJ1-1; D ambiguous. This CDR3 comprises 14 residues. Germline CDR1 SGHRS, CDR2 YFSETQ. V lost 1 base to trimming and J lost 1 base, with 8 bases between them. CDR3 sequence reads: CASSLTIKNTEAFF. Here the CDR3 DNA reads TGCGCCAGCAGCTTGACAATAAAGAACACTGAAGCTTTCTTT.

Here the CDR3 DNA reads TGTGCCAGCAGCGCTGGGGGGATTTCACCCCTCCACTTT. Translated: CASSAGGISPLHF. The chain links TRBV5-6 to TRBJ1-6, with D tentatively TRBD1 (5 bases). This CDR3 has 13 amino acids. Germline V gives CDR1 SGHDT, CDR2 YYEEEE. Trimming removed 4 bases from V and 9 bases from J, with 11 bases in between.

The CDR3 loop reads CASSFLDNEQFF. The CDR3 coding sequence is TGCGCCAGCAGCTTCTTAGACAATGAGCAGTTCTTC. V and J are TRBV5-1 and TRBJ2-1; D remains unclear. The CDR3 is 12 residues long. The V and J ends lost 2 bases and 5 bases respectively, with 5 bases between them. Germline V gives CDR1 SGHRS, CDR2 YFSETQ.